What follows describes a single TCR beta chain. Using immunoSEQ multiplex PCR, the repertoire was profiled, and TCRdb retains in-frame clones only, with some absent. This sample has approximately 1,500,000 clones, with roughly 97% found just once. This sample is part of a study of shared clonotypes between healthy human individuals. Specimen: naive CD4+ T cells sorted from blood. Subset denoted: CD45RA+ positively selected. The clonotype comes from a man between 25 and 39 years old in good health.

CDR3 loop: CASSLRFGDTQYF. For the CDR3, the DNA is TGTGCCAGCAGCTTACGATTTGGGGATACGCAGTATTTT. The chain has TRBV7-3 and TRBJ2-3; D gene ambiguous. The germline CDR1 and CDR2 sequences are SGHTA and FQGTGA. The V gene lost 2 bases and the J gene lost 6 bases, with 9 bases spanning the gap. The CDR3 runs to 13 residues.